The sequence of this TCR beta chain was determined in a study of cytomegalovirus exposure and HLA in healthy donors. General observations from the study: Listed as cytomegalovirus-associated were 150 or so TCR beta chains.

This CDR3 contains 15 residues. Trimming at V came to 3 bases and at J to 0 bases, leaving 3 bases not matched to a gene. Germline V gene data show CDR1 as SGDLS and CDR2 as YYNGEE. This clone showed up just a few times. As yet, its antigen is unknown. The sample contains more than one DNA sequence encoding this CDR3. PCR involved 60 Vbeta and 13 Jbeta primers. This table comes from immunoSEQ multiplex PCR, and its TCRdb copy is limited to in-frame clones, with some not included. Of around 160,000 clones detected, over 65% appear once; the ten largest clones hold around 2.9%. The sequence was collected from a man aged 40-49 years in good health and CMV-seropositive. Sequenced material: PBMCs. The chain carries TRBV9 and TRBJ1-5, with 7 bases matching TRBD1. This CDR3 is CASSAGGYSNQPQHF. The CDR3 region has the DNA TGTGCCAGCAGCGCAGGGGGATATAGCAATCAGCCCCAGCATTTT.